This record looks at one T cell receptor beta chain sequence and its context. Its specific antigen is unknown. Within one base of it there is no much larger clone, and no base qualities were kept. This entry comes from a study of T-cell memory formation after mild COVID-19 (dated by TCRdb to the early 2020s). Regarding the complete study: TCR sequence clusters from the two donors were found to be largely donor specific. T-cell clones expanding and contracting after mild COVID-19 in a couple of donors were tracked by longitudinal TCRalpha and TCRbeta repertoire sequencing. Two young, previously healthy adult volunteers made up the cohort, one male and one female.

Sequenced on an Illumina NovaSeq 6000. Using 5'RACE with constant-segment primers, TCRalpha and TCRbeta cDNA libraries were constructed, with sample barcodes and unique molecular identifiers added in the process. RNA was extracted from every sample with Trizol reagent. The libraries were amplified in two PCR steps, and the second step added a second sample barcode and Illumina TruSeq adapters. Sequencing of the libraries was done on an Illumina NovaSeq, producing 2 x 150 bp paired-end reads. The paper's processing steps were these. With migec v1.2.7, reads were demultiplexed and then collapsed into UMI-guided consensus sequences. Using mixcr v2.1.11, UMI consensuses were aligned to TRA and TRB V and J templates and then assembled into clonotypes. A clonotype was counted as expanded or contracted only if both edgeR and NoisET called the change significant, with noise models trained on biological replicates. For edgeR calls, a false discovery rate-adjusted p below 0.01 and a log2 fold-change threshold of 1 were applied. As an exploratory analysis of dynamics, PCA with hierarchical clustering was applied to max-normalized trajectories of the 1000 most abundant clonotypes. Each responding clone was given a CD4 or CD8 phenotype based on the CD4+ and CD8+ repertoires, which had been sequenced separately. TCRdb reprocessing: public reads trimmed at Q25 with fastp, clones called with MiXCR, in-frame beta chains kept. Entries that share a CDR3 protein sequence are merged under the most common genes and DNA. For this entry, the V and J calls and clone size follow TCRdb and not the study's own pipeline. The sample yields over 45,000 distinct CDR3 sequences; 25% to 35% were counted once. In total, the top ten clones hold approximately 39% of the sample.

Ficoll-Paque density gradient centrifugation was the method used to isolate PBMCs. Study-level results and caveats: Only two mild cases were covered in the study, and larger cohorts including severe cases with pre-infection samples were considered necessary. Some responding clones were found in pre-infection memory, which suggests that pre-existing cross-reactive memory T cells took part in the SARS-CoV-2 response. Whether the second-wave clones peaking on day 37 were SARS-CoV-2 specific was not confirmed. Contracting CD4+ clones were located mainly in the CM and EM memory subsets, whereas CD8+ clones were found to be enriched in EMRA. Clones contracting from day 15 to 85 had balanced CD4/CD8 phenotypes, while a second wave expanding from day 15 to 37 was biased towards CD4+.

Sequenced: PBMCs or a T cell subset sorted from them (not recorded which). The sequence derives from a man aged 18 to 30 who had mild COVID-19 (a few samples of this study predate the infection). The sample titles of this study are shuffled in the database, so cell type and time point are left out; the donor was told from shared clones.

The CDR3 is CASGFRFHVSNYGYTF. The DNA is as follows: TGTGCCTCAGGATTTCGATTCCACGTCTCTAACTATGGCTACACCTTC. This chain is built from TRBV6-1 and TRBJ1-2, with no D gene named confidently. The CDR3 goes from the cysteine to the phenylalanine over 16 residues. Only CDR3 DNA is held: 48 bases, read in frame from base 1. As encoded in the germline V gene, CDR1 is MNHNS while CDR2 is SASEGT. V is clipped by 11 bases and J by 0 bases, and the sequence between their germline boundaries is 22 bases long.